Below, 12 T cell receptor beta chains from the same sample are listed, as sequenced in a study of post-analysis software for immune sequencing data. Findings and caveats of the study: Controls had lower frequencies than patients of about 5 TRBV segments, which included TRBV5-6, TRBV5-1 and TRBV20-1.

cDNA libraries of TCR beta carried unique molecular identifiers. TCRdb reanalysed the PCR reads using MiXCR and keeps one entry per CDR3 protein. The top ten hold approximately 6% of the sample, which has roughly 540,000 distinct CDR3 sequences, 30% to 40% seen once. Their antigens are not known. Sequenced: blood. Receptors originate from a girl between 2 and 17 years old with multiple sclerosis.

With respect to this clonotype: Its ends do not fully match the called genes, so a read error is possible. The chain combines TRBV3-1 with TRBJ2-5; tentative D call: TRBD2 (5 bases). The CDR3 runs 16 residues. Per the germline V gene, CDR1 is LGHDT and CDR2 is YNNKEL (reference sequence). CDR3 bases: TGTGTCAGCGGTTTAAGGCAGGACGCGTACCAAGAGACCCAGTACTTC. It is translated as CVSGLRQDAYQETQYF.

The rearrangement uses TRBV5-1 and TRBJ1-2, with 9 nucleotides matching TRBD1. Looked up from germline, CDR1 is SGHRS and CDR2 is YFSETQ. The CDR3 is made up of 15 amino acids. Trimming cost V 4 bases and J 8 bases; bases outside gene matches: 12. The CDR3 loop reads CASSENTGGGEGYTF. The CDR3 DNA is TGCGCCAGCAGCGAAAACACAGGGGGCGGGGAAGGCTACACCTTC.

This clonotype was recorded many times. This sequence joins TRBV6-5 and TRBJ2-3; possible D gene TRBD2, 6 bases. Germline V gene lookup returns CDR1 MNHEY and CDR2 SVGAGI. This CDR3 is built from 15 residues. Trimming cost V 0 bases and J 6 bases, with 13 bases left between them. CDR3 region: CASSYSVLAADTQYF. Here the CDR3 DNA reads TGTGCCAGCAGTTACTCGGTACTAGCAGCCGATACGCAGTATTTT.

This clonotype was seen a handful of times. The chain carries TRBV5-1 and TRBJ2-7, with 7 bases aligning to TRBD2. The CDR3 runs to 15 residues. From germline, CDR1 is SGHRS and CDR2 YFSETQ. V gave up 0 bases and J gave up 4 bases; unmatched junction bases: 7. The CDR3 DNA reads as TGCGCCAGCAGCTTGGGCACCGGGACTACATACGAGCAGTACTTC. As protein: CASSLGTGTTYEQYF.

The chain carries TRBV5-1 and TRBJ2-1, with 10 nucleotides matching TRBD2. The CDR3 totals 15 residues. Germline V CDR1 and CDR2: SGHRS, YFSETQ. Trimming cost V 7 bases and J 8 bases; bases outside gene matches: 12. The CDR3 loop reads CASGGTASGGDEQFF. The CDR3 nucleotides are TGCGCCAGCGGGGGAACGGCTAGCGGGGGAGATGAGCAGTTCTTC. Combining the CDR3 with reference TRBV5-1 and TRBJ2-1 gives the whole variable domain KAGVTQTPRYLIKTRGQQVTLSCSPISGHRSVSWYQQTPGQGLQFLFEYFSETQRNKGNFPGRFSGRQFSNSRSEMNVSTLELGDSALYLCASGGTASGGDEQFFGPGTRLTVL.

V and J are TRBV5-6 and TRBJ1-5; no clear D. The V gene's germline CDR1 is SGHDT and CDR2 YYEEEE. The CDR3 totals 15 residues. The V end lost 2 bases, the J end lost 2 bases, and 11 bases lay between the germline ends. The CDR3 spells CASSLIRAGNQPQHF. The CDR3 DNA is TGTGCCAGCAGCTTAATAAGGGCGGGCAATCAGCCCCAGCATTTT.

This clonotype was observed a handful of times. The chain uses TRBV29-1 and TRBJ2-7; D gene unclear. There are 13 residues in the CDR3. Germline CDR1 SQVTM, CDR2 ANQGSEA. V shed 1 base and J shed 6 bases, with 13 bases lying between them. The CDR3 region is CSVEVPYVFEQYF. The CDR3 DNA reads TGCAGCGTTGAAGTCCCGTATGTATTCGAGCAGTACTTC.

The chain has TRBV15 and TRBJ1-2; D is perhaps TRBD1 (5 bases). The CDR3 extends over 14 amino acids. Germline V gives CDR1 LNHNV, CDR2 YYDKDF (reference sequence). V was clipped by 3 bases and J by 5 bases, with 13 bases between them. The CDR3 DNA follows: TGTGCCACCAGCAGCCGACCAGGGAGGTATGGCTACACCTTC. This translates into CATSSRPGRYGYTF.

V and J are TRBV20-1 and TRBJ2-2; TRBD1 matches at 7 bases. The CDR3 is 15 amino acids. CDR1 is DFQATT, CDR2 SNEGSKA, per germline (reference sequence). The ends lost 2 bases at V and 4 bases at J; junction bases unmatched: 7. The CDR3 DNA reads TGCAGTGCTAGATACCGGGACAGCTTCACCGGGGAGCTGTTTTTT. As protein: CSARYRDSFTGELFF.

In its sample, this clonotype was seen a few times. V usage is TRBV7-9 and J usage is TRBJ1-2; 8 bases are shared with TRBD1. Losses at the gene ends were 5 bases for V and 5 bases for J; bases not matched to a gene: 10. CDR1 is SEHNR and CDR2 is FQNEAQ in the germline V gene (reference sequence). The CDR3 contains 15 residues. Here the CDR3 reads CASSGDRGEYYGYTF. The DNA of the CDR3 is TGTGCCAGCAGCGGAGACAGGGGCGAGTATTATGGCTACACCTTC.

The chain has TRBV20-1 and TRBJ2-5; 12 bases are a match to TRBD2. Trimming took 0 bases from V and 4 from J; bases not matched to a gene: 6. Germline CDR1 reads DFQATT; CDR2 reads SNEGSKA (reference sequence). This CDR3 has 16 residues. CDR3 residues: CSARDPTSGGIETQYF. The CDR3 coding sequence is TGCAGTGCTAGAGATCCCACTAGCGGGGGGATAGAGACCCAGTACTTC.

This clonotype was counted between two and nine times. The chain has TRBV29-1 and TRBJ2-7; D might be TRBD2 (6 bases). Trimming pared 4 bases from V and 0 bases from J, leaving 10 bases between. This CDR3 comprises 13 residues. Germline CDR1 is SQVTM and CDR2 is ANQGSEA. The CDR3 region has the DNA TGCAGCGTTGGGGACGGGAGCTCCTACGAGCAGTACTTC. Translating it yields CSVGDGSSYEQYF.